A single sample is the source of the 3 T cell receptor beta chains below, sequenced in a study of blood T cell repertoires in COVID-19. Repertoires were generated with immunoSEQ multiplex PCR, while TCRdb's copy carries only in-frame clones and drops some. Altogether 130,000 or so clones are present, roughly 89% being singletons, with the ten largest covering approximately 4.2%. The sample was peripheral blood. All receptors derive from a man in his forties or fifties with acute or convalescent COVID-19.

CDR3 protein: CASSSGSYNEQFF. In nucleotides, the CDR3 is TGTGCCAGCAGCTCCGGCTCCTACAATGAGCAGTTCTTC. The chain couples TRBV11-3 to TRBJ2-1; the D is unclear. Germline V gives CDR1 SGHNT, CDR2 YENEEA. The CDR3 spans 13 residues. Trimming pared 4 bases from V and 0 bases from J, leaving 4 bases between.

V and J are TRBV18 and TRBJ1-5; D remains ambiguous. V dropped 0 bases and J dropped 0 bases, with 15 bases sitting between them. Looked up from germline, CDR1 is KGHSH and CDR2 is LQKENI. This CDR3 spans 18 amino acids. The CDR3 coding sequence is TGTGCCAGCTCACCACCACGTTTGACACGCTATAGCAATCAGCCCCAGCATTTT. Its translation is CASSPPRLTRYSNQPQHF.

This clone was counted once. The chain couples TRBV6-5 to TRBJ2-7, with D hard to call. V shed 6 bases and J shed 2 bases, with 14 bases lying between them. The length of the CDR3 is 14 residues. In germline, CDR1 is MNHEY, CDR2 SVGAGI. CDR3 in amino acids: CASRQPSLTYEQYF. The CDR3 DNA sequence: TGTGCCAGCAGACAGCCGTCCTTGACCTACGAGCAGTACTTC.